These T cell receptor beta chains were read from a single sample in a study of T cells in Graves' hyperthyroidism and ophthalmopathy. TCRdb itself ran the multiplex PCR reads through MiXCR, one entry per CDR3 protein. The table lists more than 450,000 distinct CDR3 sequences, around 15% of them singletons. Sequenced sample: blood. The origin of the receptors is a woman aged 40 to 50 with Graves' hyperthyroidism. The CDR3 runs from the conserved cysteine through the conserved F or W. D genes are given only for firm matches. The size of a clone is reported for some rows only, either as once, few or many, or as a class for expanded clones.

. TRBJ2-2 . TRBV10-1 CASSESRVQNTGELFF TGCGCCAGCAGTGAGTCGAGGGTCCAGAACACCGGGGAGCTGTTTTTT
few TRBJ1-1 TRBD1 TRBV18 CASSHRGLAMDTEAFF TGTGCCAGCTCGCACAGGGGTTTGGCAATGGACACTGAAGCTTTCTTT
few TRBJ1-2 . TRBV28 CASRVSLLSGYTF TGTGCCAGCAGGGTCAGCCTATTGAGTGGCTACACCTTC
few TRBJ1-4 . TRBV5-1 CASSLETGLSEKLFF TGCGCCAGCAGCTTGGAAACAGGGCTGAGTGAAAAACTGTTTTTT
many TRBJ2-7 TRBD1 TRBV5-1 CASRFTTGGSYEQYF TGCGCCAGCAGGTTTACGACAGGGGGATCCTACGAGCAGTACTTC
many TRBJ2-1 TRBD2 TRBV30 CAWSGTPGLAAKSSYNEQFF TGTGCCTGGAGTGGGACACCGGGACTAGCGGCTAAGAGCTCCTACAATGAGCAGTTCTTC
many TRBJ2-2 . TRBV3-1 CASSQDARTGELFF TGTGCCAGCAGCCAAGACGCGCGGACCGGGGAGCTGTTTTTT
. TRBJ2-7 . TRBV4-2 CASSQVPKNEQYF TGTGCCAGCAGCCAAGTACCTAAGAACGAGCAGTACTTC
many TRBJ2-3 . TRBV28 CASSSTGTMRTDTQYF TGTGCCAGCAGTTCCACAGGGACTATGCGCACAGATACGCAGTATTTT
. TRBJ2-1 TRBD1 TRBV5-1 CASSPRGQGFDEQFF TGCGCCAGCAGCCCTAGAGGACAGGGTTTCGATGAGCAGTTCTTC
few TRBJ1-2 . TRBV29-1 CSVGDPANYGYTF TGCAGCGTTGGAGACCCCGCTAACTATGGCTACACCTTC
few TRBJ1-5 TRBD1 TRBV18 CASSPVDTGGSNQPQHF TGTGCCAGCTCACCAGTCGACACAGGGGGTAGCAATCAGCCCCAGCATTTT
. TRBJ2-7 TRBD2 TRBV10-3 CAISEASGTYEQYF TGTGCCATCAGTGAAGCTAGCGGAACCTACGAGCAGTACTTC
. TRBJ2-3 TRBD2 TRBV7-2 CASSFYGGGASNTQYF TGTGCCAGCAGCTTTTACGGCGGGGGGGCGTCTAATACGCAGTATTTT
many TRBJ2-1 TRBD2 TRBV7-9 CASSLDGASGYNEQFF TGTGCCAGCAGCTTAGACGGGGCTAGCGGATACAATGAGCAGTTCTTC
few TRBJ1-2 . TRBV2 CASSDRGASGYTF TGTGCCAGCAGTGATCGGGGGGCTTCTGGCTACACCTTC
. TRBJ2-7 TRBD1 TRBV25-1 CASSVRDRVSEQYF TGTGCCAGCAGTGTCCGGGACAGGGTGTCCGAGCAGTACTTC
. TRBJ1-1 . TRBV7-9 CASRSGGAKAFF TGTGCCAGCAGGTCTGGCGGGGCAAAAGCTTTCTTT
. TRBJ2-3 TRBD2 TRBV28 CVTGGFGRGDTQYF TGTGTCACGGGGGGTTTCGGGAGAGGAGATACGCAGTATTTT
many TRBJ2-5 TRBD2 TRBV20-1 CSAREASGSRGETQYF TGCAGTGCTAGAGAGGCTAGCGGGAGCAGGGGGGAGACCCAGTACTTC
few TRBJ1-2 TRBD1 TRBV28 CASTRDRNYGYTF TGTGCCAGCACCCGGGACAGGAACTATGGCTACACCTTC
many TRBJ2-7 . TRBV10-1 CASSESKRPEQYF TGCGCCAGCAGTGAGTCGAAGAGGCCGGAGCAGTACTTC
. TRBJ1-5 . TRBV2 CASSSAGAHQPQHF TGTGCCAGCAGTTCCGCGGGGGCCCATCAGCCCCAGCATTTT
. TRBJ2-2 . TRBV29-1 CSAGSYRVHTGELFF TGCAGCGCCGGTTCCTACAGGGTCCACACCGGGGAGCTGTTTTTT
many TRBJ2-7 TRBD2 TRBV7-2 CASSLRGGRASYEQYF TGTGCCAGCAGCTTACGGGGCGGGAGGGCTTCCTACGAGCAGTACTTC
. TRBJ1-5 . TRBV4-1 CASSQGREGNQPQHF TGCGCCAGCAGCCAAGGCAGGGAGGGCAATCAGCCCCAGCATTTT
few TRBJ2-1 TRBD2 TRBV20-1 CSARGLAGISSYNEQFF TGCAGTGCTAGAGGACTAGCGGGAATTAGCTCCTACAATGAGCAGTTCTTC
many TRBJ1-2 . TRBV18 CASSPTGNYGYTF TGTGCCAGCTCACCGACAGGAAACTATGGCTACACCTTC
many TRBJ1-4 . TRBV5-1 CASSLDTRVGEKLFF TGCGCCAGCAGCTTGGACACCAGGGTGGGGGAGAAACTGTTTTTT